Sequencing of this TCR beta chain was carried out in a study of control samples from healthy donors and cancer patients. Clones were read by immunoSEQ multiplex PCR, and TCRdb kept only the in-frame ones, dropping some. The repertoire consists of 70,000 to 95,000 clones, with about 89% occurring once and the leading ten covering approximately 1%. CDR3 length: 14 amino acids. The germline V gene has CDR1 SGHTA and CDR2 FQGNSA. Between the trimmed V and J ends, which lost 4 bases and 7 bases, there was a span of 11 bases. This clonotype originated in a woman under 40 in good health. The sample consisted of blood. The rearrangement uses TRBV7-2 and TRBJ1-6; D remains unclear. CDR3: CASSSQIRNSPLHF. CDR3 nucleotide sequence: TGTGCCAGCAGCTCTCAAATACGGAATTCACCCCTCCACTTT. Full variable domain (missing parts from reference TRBV7-2 and TRBJ1-6): GAGVSQSPSNKVTEKGKDVELRCDPISGHTALYWYRQSLGQGLEFLIYFQGNSAPDKSGLPSDRFSAERTGGSVSTLTIQRTQQEDSAVYLCASSSQIRNSPLHFGNGTRLTVT.